These 28 T cell receptor beta chains were all obtained from the same sample, sequenced in a study of blood T cells in healthy people across ages (dated by TCRdb to 2014 to 2015). The library was produced with 5' RACE. A second PCR of roughly 7 to 11 cycles was performed with a sample-barcoded 5' primer and a J-beta primer mix. TCRdb handled the public reads itself, with Q25 trimming in fastp and clone calling in MiXCR, and kept productive beta chains. Rows with a matching CDR3 protein are joined into one entry that keeps the most common DNA and genes. Across this sample there are around 1,800,000 distinct CDR3 sequences, with 39% seen only once. The top ten constitute about 23% of the sample. The material sequenced was blood. The receptors stem from a human donor in good health.

The gene calls are TRBV20-1 and TRBJ2-3; 14 bases match TRBD2. Germline V gives CDR1 DFQATT, CDR2 SNEGSKA (reference sequence). The CDR3 has 17 amino acids. The junction had 6 bases not matched to a gene; V was cut back by 2 bases and J by 2 bases. Here the CDR3 reads CSARSPGLAGATDTQYF. CDR3 nucleotides: TGCAGTGCTAGATCGCCGGGACTAGCGGGGGCCACAGATACGCAGTATTTT.

In this sample, this clonotype turned up a few times. This sequence joins TRBV12-3 or TRBV12-4 and TRBJ2-7; D tentatively fits TRBD1 or TRBD2 (5 bases each). The DNA matches TRBJ2-5 better at its end, which makes the J call doubtful. The CDR3 has 13 amino acids. The CDR3 loop reads CASSLGDRVTQYF. The CDR3 DNA reads TGTGCCAGCAGTTTAGGGGACCGTGTGACCCAGTACTTC.

This clonotype was detected a few times. This chain links TRBV9 with TRBJ2-3; no reliable D call. Trimming cost V 5 bases and J 7 bases, with 8 bases left between them. Germline lookup yields CDR1 SGDLS and CDR2 YYNGEE. The CDR3 runs 11 residues. DNA for the CDR3: TGTGCCAGCAGTTCAGTTTATACGCAGTATTTT. Protein: CASSSVYTQYF.

To note about this clonotype: Because the CDR3's place on the DNA is in doubt, the DNA is left out and the CDR3 is given as listed by TCRdb. The rearrangement links TRBV20-1 to TRBJ1-4; the tabulated D call, TRBD1, remains unverified against the DNA. The CDR3 is 22 amino acids long, termini counted. Germline CDR1 is DFQATT and CDR2 is SNEGSKA (reference sequence). Here the CDR3 reads CSARGSGSQETQYFGPNEKLFF.

This rearrangement joins TRBV24-1 to TRBJ2-1; TRBD2 agrees at 7 bases. V was clipped by 5 bases and J by 6 bases; unmatched bases: 12. CDR3 length: 16 residues. Germline V CDR1 and CDR2: KGHDR, SFDVKD. The DNA for the CDR3 is TGTGCCACCAGTGGTGGGGGGGTAGTAGGTGGCAATGAGCAGTTCTTC. Protein: CATSGGGVVGGNEQFF.

This rearrangement joins TRBV5-1 to TRBJ2-5, with 10 bases aligning to TRBD1. Germline CDR1 is SGHRS and CDR2 is YFSETQ. The CDR3 loop spans 18 amino acids. The trim removed 3 bases at V and 4 bases at J, leaving 15 bases unmatched. In nucleotides, the CDR3 is TGCGCCAGCAGCTCACCCTCCGGACAGGGGGTTATTGGAGAGACCCAGTACTTC. Translated: CASSSPSGQGVIGETQYF.

This sequence joins TRBV4-1 and TRBJ1-2, with no clear D. Trimming left V 0 bases short and J 5 bases short, with 13 bases between. The CDR3 is 15 residues long. Germline V CDR1 and CDR2: MGHRA, YSYEKL. CDR3: CASSQERVSFYGYTF. The CDR3, as DNA: TGCGCCAGCAGCCAAGAAAGGGTATCCTTTTATGGCTACACCTTC.

This clonotype was seen a few times. The chain carries TRBV12-3 or TRBV12-4 and TRBJ1-2, with a weak D call TRBD1 (6 bases). There are 15 residues in the CDR3. The germline V and J ends were trimmed by 2 bases and 5 bases, with 15 bases remaining between them. CDR3 DNA: TGTGCCAGCAGTTTAAGGGGGGGCGCGGCTTATGGCTACACCTTC. Its translation: CASSLRGGAAYGYTF.

V gene TRBV7-9 combines with J gene TRBJ1-1; D is ambiguous. Germline V gives CDR1 SEHNR, CDR2 FQNEAQ (reference sequence). This CDR3 region has 13 residues. Deletions cut 4 bases from V and 6 bases from J, with 12 bases between. The CDR3 protein is CASSSPGSAEAFF. The CDR3 DNA is TGTGCCAGCAGCTCCCCAGGTTCCGCTGAAGCTTTCTTT. The variable domain in full, completed from reference TRBV7-9 and TRBJ1-1, reads DTGVSQNPRHKITKRGQNVTFRCDPISEHNRLYWYRQTLGQGPEFLTYFQNEAQLEKSRLLSDRFSAERPKGSFSTLEIQRTEQGDSAMYLCASSSPGSAEAFFGQGTRLTVV.

The rearrangement uses TRBV10-3 and TRBJ2-2, with 7 nucleotides matching TRBD2. The CDR3 extends over 15 amino acids. The V gene end was trimmed by 6 bases and the J gene end by 5 bases; junction bases not matched to a gene: 9. Germline CDR1 and CDR2: ENHRY and SYGVKD. CDR3 sequence reads: CAISPGLGLTGELFF. DNA of the CDR3: TGTGCCATCAGCCCTGGACTAGGACTTACCGGGGAGCTGTTTTTT.

The V gene is TRBV27, the J gene TRBJ1-5; D is unresolved. Looked up from germline, CDR1 is MNHEY and CDR2 is SMNVEV (reference sequence). V lost 6 bases and J 0 bases, leaving 15 bases between the germline ends. There are 16 residues in the CDR3. The CDR3 spells CASSRRGGYSNQPQHF. In nucleotides, the CDR3 is TGTGCCAGCAGCCGACGTGGAGGGTATAGCAATCAGCCCCAGCATTTT.

This clonotype showed up just a few times. The chain joins TRBV20-1 to TRBJ2-1; 9 bases map to TRBD2. V trimming: 3 bases; J trimming: 8 bases; junction bases outside the gene matches: 17. Per the germline V gene, CDR1 is DFQATT and CDR2 is SNEGSKA (reference sequence). The CDR3 has 17 residues. CDR3 protein: CSASSPKGRGGNYEQFF. As DNA, the CDR3 is TGCAGTGCTAGCTCCCCAAAGGGGCGGGGGGGCAACTATGAGCAGTTCTTC.

V gene TRBV7-9 combines with J gene TRBJ2-4, with no clear D. Between the trimmed V and J ends, which lost 2 bases and 3 bases, there was a span of 17 bases. Germline V gene lookup returns CDR1 SEHNR and CDR2 FQNEAQ (reference sequence). The CDR3 sequence is 17 residues long. CDR3 protein: CASSLPVWGSDKNIQYF. The CDR3 DNA sequence: TGTGCCAGCAGCTTACCCGTATGGGGTTCTGACAAAAACATTCAGTACTTC.

V is TRBV20-1 and J is TRBJ2-7; 7 nucleotides match TRBD2. The J call may be wrong; the DNA end is better matched by TRBJ2-5. Germline V gene sequence: CDR1 DFQATT, CDR2 SNEGSKA (reference sequence). The CDR3 has 15 residues. This chain's CDR3 is CSARDMGGWGETQYF. The CDR3 region has the DNA TGCAGTGCTAGAGATATGGGGGGGTGGGGAGAGACCCAGTACTTC.

This chain links TRBV10-2 with TRBJ2-3; 8 nucleotides line up with TRBD2. The CDR3 sequence is 18 residues long. Unmatched junction bases numbered 12, after V lost 2 bases and J lost 2 bases. Germline assignment: CDR1 WSHSY and CDR2 SAAADI. CDR3 DNA sequence: TGCGCCAGCAGTGAGGGACTTCGGGGGGGCTTATTCACAGATACGCAGTATTTT. Translated: CASSEGLRGGLFTDTQYF.

V gene TRBV5-6 combines with J gene TRBJ2-7; 9 nucleotides line up with TRBD2. The V and J ends lost 3 bases and 1 base, in that order; junction bases with no gene match: 5. Germline-derived CDR1 and CDR2 are SGHDT and YYEEEE. The CDR3 runs 15 residues. Here the CDR3 reads CASSWRGGLSYEQYF. CDR3 nucleotides: TGTGCCAGCAGCTGGCGGGGGGGCCTTTCCTACGAGCAGTACTTC.

The chain is built from TRBV4-3 and TRBJ1-1, with 9 nucleotides matching TRBD1. V lost 3 bases to trimming and J lost 1 base; unmatched junction nucleotides: 3. Germline-derived CDR1 and CDR2 are LGHNA and YSLEER. The CDR3 spans 15 residues. The CDR3 nucleotides read TGCGCCAGCAGCCAGCGGACAGGGGCGAACACTGAAGCTTTCTTT. Protein: CASSQRTGANTEAFF.

The chain combines TRBV7-6 with TRBJ2-1, with TRBD2 identical over 12 bases. Trimming at V came to 2 bases and at J to 0 bases, leaving 11 bases not matched to a gene. CDR1 is SGHVS, CDR2 FNYEAQ, per germline. This CDR3 comprises 20 residues. This CDR3 reads CASSLTRLAGAPSSYNEQFF. The CDR3 DNA follows: TGTGCCAGCAGCTTAACCCGACTAGCGGGGGCCCCCAGCTCCTACAATGAGCAGTTCTTC.

This clonotype came up a few times. Here the CDR3 DNA reads TGTGCCAGCAGCCAATCCCCCCCCTATGGCTACACCTTC. This encodes CASSQSPPYGYTF. The chain couples TRBV4-2 to TRBJ1-2; D remains ambiguous. This CDR3 contains 13 residues. V was cut by 2 bases and J by 4 bases, with 8 bases left in between. Germline-derived CDR1 and CDR2 are LGHNA and YNFKEQ.

This clonotype was seen repeatedly, ten times or more. The genes are TRBV24-1 and TRBJ2-5; TRBD2 aligns across 9 bases. The CDR3 loop spans 15 amino acids. With 4 bases clipped from V and 5 bases from J, the junction kept 7 bases outside the gene matches. Germline V lookup: CDR1 KGHDR, CDR2 SFDVKD. The CDR3 sequence: CATSEGTSYGETQYF. The CDR3, as DNA: TGTGCCACCAGTGAAGGGACTAGCTACGGGGAGACCCAGTACTTC.

This chain links TRBV20-1 with TRBJ2-5; D unresolved. The CDR3 length is 13 residues. Germline V gives CDR1 DFQATT, CDR2 SNEGSKA (reference sequence). Trimming pared 5 bases from V and 2 bases from J, leaving 12 bases between. The CDR3 protein is CSARPNSQETQYF. Here the CDR3 DNA reads TGCAGTGCTCGACCGAACTCACAAGAGACCCAGTACTTC.

The chain employs TRBV10-3 and TRBJ2-5; 7 bases are a match to TRBD1. The CDR3 contains 13 residues. With V trimmed by 6 bases and J by 1 base, 2 bases remained unmatched. Germline-derived CDR1 and CDR2 are ENHRY and SYGVKD. The CDR3 coding sequence is TGTGCCATCAGAGGGGACAGCCAAGAGACCCAGTACTTC. The encoded protein is CAIRGDSQETQYF.

This clonotype was observed a handful of times. This sequence joins TRBV12-3 or TRBV12-4 and TRBJ1-5; D is ambiguous. This CDR3 has 15 amino acids. V was shortened by 6 bases and J by 2 bases, with 14 bases between the two germline ends. The DNA for the CDR3 is TGTGCCAGCAGCTCCCGGACTGGGGGCAATCAGCCCCAGCATTTT. This sequence encodes CASSSRTGGNQPQHF.

This clonotype was observed a few times. This rearrangement joins TRBV20-1 to TRBJ1-1, with no clear D. Trimming pared 0 bases from V and 0 bases from J, leaving 8 bases between. This CDR3 comprises 14 residues. Germline V gene sequence: CDR1 DFQATT, CDR2 SNEGSKA (reference sequence). The CDR3 DNA reads TGCAGTGCTAGAGATTACAAGGTGAACACTGAAGCTTTCTTT. Protein sequence: CSARDYKVNTEAFF.

The chain has TRBV3-1 and TRBJ1-4; D is perhaps TRBD1 (5 bases). Germline assignment: CDR1 LGHDT and CDR2 YNNKEL (reference sequence). The CDR3 contains 15 residues. With 4 bases removed from V and 5 bases from J, the gap between germline ends came to 14 bases. CDR3 sequence: CASSRVRDGNEKLFF. The CDR3 DNA reads as TGTGCCAGCAGCCGTGTCCGGGACGGGAATGAAAAACTGTTTTTT.

The chain employs TRBV11-2 and TRBJ2-4; D is perhaps TRBD2 (5 bases). The J call is doubtful: the DNA matches TRBJ2-7 better. The CDR3 is 15 residues long. Germline CDR1 and CDR2: SGHAT and FQNNGV. The CDR3, as DNA: TGTGCCAGCAGCTTAGATAGCGCCCATAACTACGAGCAGTACTTC. It specifies CASSLDSAHNYEQYF.

The chain uses TRBV14 and TRBJ1-1; tentative D call: TRBD1 (5 bases). V was pared by 2 bases and J by 4 bases, with 14 bases between. Germline-derived CDR1 and CDR2 are SGHDN and FVKESK. There are 15 residues in the CDR3. This CDR3 reads CASSQPGDQATEAFF. CDR3 DNA: TGTGCCAGCAGCCAACCCGGGGACCAGGCCACTGAAGCTTTCTTT.

This clonotype was seen a handful of times. V and J are TRBV20-1 and TRBJ2-7; D gene unclear. Germline CDR1 DFQATT, CDR2 SNEGSKA (reference sequence). Trimming stripped 3 bases from V and 1 base from J, with 7 bases between. The CDR3 runs 12 residues. CDR3 residues: CSASLLSYEQYF. In nucleotides, the CDR3 is TGCAGTGCTAGTCTACTTTCCTACGAGCAGTACTTC.